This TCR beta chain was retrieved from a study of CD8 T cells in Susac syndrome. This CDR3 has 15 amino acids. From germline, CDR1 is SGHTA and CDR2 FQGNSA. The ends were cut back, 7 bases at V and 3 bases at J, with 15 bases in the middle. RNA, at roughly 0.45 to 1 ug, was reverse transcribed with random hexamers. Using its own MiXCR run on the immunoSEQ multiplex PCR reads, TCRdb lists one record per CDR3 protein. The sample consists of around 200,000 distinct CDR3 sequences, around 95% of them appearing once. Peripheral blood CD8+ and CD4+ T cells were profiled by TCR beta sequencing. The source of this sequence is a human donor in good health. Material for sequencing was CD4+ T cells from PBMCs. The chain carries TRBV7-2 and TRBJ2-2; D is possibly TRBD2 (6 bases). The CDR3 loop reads CASTPRRGDTGELFF. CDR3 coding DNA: TGTGCCAGCACCCCCCGGAGGGGAGACACCGGGGAGCTGTTTTTT.